These T cell receptor beta chains were read from a single sample in a study of response to subunit inactivated influenza vaccine. TCRdb passed the RT-PCR reads through MiXCR, listing each CDR3 protein once. This sample has around 580,000 distinct CDR3 sequences; 10% to 15% occur once, and the top ten carry about a tenth. The sample consisted of PBMCs from blood, taken on the day of vaccination. These TCRs come from a man aged 45-65 years who received an inactivated influenza vaccine. Each CDR3 is given with its conserved first and last residue. Each record gives: D gene, J gene, V gene, CDR3 length, clone size, CDR3 DNA, CDR3 protein. D genes are given only for firm matches. The listing skips clone size in some rows; elsewhere it reads once, few, many or a size class.

TRBD2,TRBJ2-7,TRBV6-5,15,few,TGTGCCAGCAGTTACAGGCAGCGGGGTGACTACGAGCAGTACTTC,CASSYRQRGDYEQYF
NA,TRBJ2-2,TRBV7-3,14,NA,TGTGCCAGCAGTTCCCAGAGCTTAACCGGGGAGCTGTTTTTT,CASSSQSLTGELFF
TRBD1,TRBJ1-1,TRBV12-3/TRBV12-4,18,NA,TGTGCCAGCAGTCCAGTGGGGGGGGGACAGAGGAGGAACACTGAAGCTTTCTTT,CASSPVGGGQRRNTEAFF
TRBD2,TRBJ2-2,TRBV7-2,14,NA,TGTGCCAGCACAGAACGGGAGGGCACCGGGGAGCTGTTTTTT,CASTEREGTGELFF
TRBD2,TRBJ2-7,TRBV20-1,14,NA,TGCAGTGCTAGAGATCAGGGACTAGTCTACGAGCAGTACTTC,CSARDQGLVYEQYF
NA,TRBJ1-2,TRBV12-3/TRBV12-4,15,few,TGTGCCAGCAGTTCCCCAGGGAAAGGCAACTATGGCTACACCTTC,CASSSPGKGNYGYTF
NA,TRBJ1-6,TRBV6-1,15,NA,TGTGCCAGCAGCCGGACCGGGACGGACACTTCACCCCTCCACTTT,CASSRTGTDTSPLHF
NA,TRBJ2-5,TRBV5-5,14,NA,TGTGCCAGCAGCTTGGTGGGGGCTGGGGAGACCCAGTACTTC,CASSLVGAGETQYF
NA,TRBJ1-4,TRBV6-6,13,few,TGTGCCAGCAAGAGGTCACTGGGGGAAAAACTGTTTTTT,CASKRSLGEKLFF
TRBD2,TRBJ2-5,TRBV20-1,16,NA,TGCAGTGCTCCCCTTTGGGCTAGCGGGGGCCAAGAGACCCAGTACTTC,CSAPLWASGGQETQYF
TRBD1,TRBJ1-6,TRBV15,16,NA,TGTGCCACCAGAGGCTTCCGGGACAGGAGTAATTCACCCCTCCACTTT,CATRGFRDRSNSPLHF
TRBD1,TRBJ2-5,TRBV5-1,14,NA,TGCGCCAGCAGCGGTGGGACAGGCGAAGAGACCCAGTACTTC,CASSGGTGEETQYF
NA,TRBJ1-1,TRBV5-6,18,NA,TGTGCCAGCAGCTTGGCCTACCAGGGCCGCTATGAAAGAACTGAAGCTTTCTTT,CASSLAYQGRYERTEAFF
NA,TRBJ2-7,TRBV20-1,12,few,TGCAGTGCTGAGGCAGTTGGATACGAGCAGTACTTC,CSAEAVGYEQYF
NA,TRBJ2-1,TRBV20-1,12,NA,TGCAGTGTTTCGCCTCAGGGTCGGGAGCAGTTCTTC,CSVSPQGREQFF
NA,TRBJ2-7,TRBV20-1,16,few,TGCAGTGCTAGAGATGATAGGCGGGGACATATTACGAGGCAGTACTTC,CSARDDRRGHITRQYF
NA,TRBJ1-5,TRBV12-3/TRBV12-4,17,many,TGTGCCAGCAGTTTTAGGGGTCCAGGTTTAAGCAATCAGCCCCAGCATTTT,CASSFRGPGLSNQPQHF
NA,TRBJ2-7,TRBV5-1,17,NA,TGCGCCAGCAGCCTATCTGGACCGTACAGCGGCCCGGGGGAGCAGTACTTC,CASSLSGPYSGPGEQYF